The 15 T cell receptor beta chains below come from one sample, sequenced in a study of T cell responses to AZD1222 COVID-19 vaccine. Produced via immunoSEQ multiplex PCR; TCRdb's table is partial and in-frame only. Of over 150,000 clones detected, 85% to 95% appear once; the ten largest clones hold about 1%. Specimen: peripheral blood, collected 28 days after the second dose of the MenACWY control vaccine. The receptors stem from an adult who received the MenACWY meningococcal vaccine as a control.

The chain has TRBV27 and TRBJ1-6; TRBD1 might be the D (6 bases). Germline assignment: CDR1 MNHEY and CDR2 SMNVEV (reference sequence). The CDR3 extends over 16 amino acids. Trimming stripped 2 bases from V and 5 bases from J, with 13 bases between. The CDR3 DNA follows: TGTGCCAGCAGTTTAGGGGGGGGGCCCAATAATTCACCCCTCCACTTT. It is translated as CASSLGGGPNNSPLHF.

The V gene is TRBV28, the J gene TRBJ2-1; 14 bases align to TRBD2. This CDR3 is 15 amino acids long. The ends lost 7 bases at V and 12 bases at J; junction bases unmatched: 11. Per germline, CDR1 MDHEN and CDR2 SYDVKM. The CDR3 sequence is CASTPGLAGDAGQFF. The CDR3 nucleotides are TGTGCCAGCACCCCGGGACTAGCGGGGGATGCGGGGCAGTTCTTC.

This chain connects TRBV25-1 to TRBJ1-6; 7 bases fit TRBD1. From germline, CDR1 is MGHDK and CDR2 SYGVNS. The CDR3 extends over 15 amino acids. Losses at the gene ends were 4 bases for V and 4 bases for J; bases not matched to a gene: 4. CDR3 coding DNA: TGTGCCAGCAGTGGGTTGGGACAGTATAATTCACCCCTCCACTTT. Protein: CASSGLGQYNSPLHF.

The chain is built from TRBV7-9 and TRBJ2-5, with 10 bases matching TRBD2. The germline V gene has CDR1 SEHNR and CDR2 FQNEAQ (reference sequence). CDR3 size: 15 residues. Trimming at V came to 3 bases and at J to 4 bases, leaving 5 bases not matched to a gene. CDR3 in amino acids: CASSFASGGGETQYF. CDR3 bases: TGTGCCAGCAGCTTCGCTAGCGGGGGAGGAGAGACCCAGTACTTC.

The CDR3 DNA follows: TGCGCCAGCAGCTCCGGGACAGCGCTCAACTATGGCTACACCTTC. Encoded protein: CASSSGTALNYGYTF. The rearrangement uses TRBV5-1 and TRBJ1-2; 7 bases agree with TRBD1. The CDR3 loop spans 15 amino acids. J gave up 2 bases and V 3 bases, and 7 bases lay outside the gene matches. CDR1 SGHRS and CDR2 YFSETQ come from the germline V gene.

The rearrangement uses TRBV9 and TRBJ2-2; 8 nucleotides match TRBD1. This CDR3 spans 16 amino acids. Germline loops: CDR1 SGDLS, CDR2 YYNGEE. The junction had 10 bases not matched to a gene; V was cut back by 4 bases and J by 5 bases. Here the CDR3 DNA reads TGTGCCAGCAGCCCTTGGACAGGGTCGGGAACCGGGGAGCTGTTTTTT. It is translated as CASSPWTGSGTGELFF.

The chain joins TRBV6-5 to TRBJ1-2; a weak D match, TRBD1 (5 bases). CDR3 length: 14 residues. Trimming removed 6 bases at V and 7 bases at J, with 18 bases between. CDR1 MNHEY and CDR2 SVGAGI come from the germline V gene. DNA for the CDR3: TGTGCCAGCAGCAGGGACGGGGGGATGGCTGGCTACACCTTC. Translating it yields CASSRDGGMAGYTF.

V usage is TRBV5-1 and J usage is TRBJ2-6, with TRBD1 matching 7 bases. The CDR3 is 17 residues long. V dropped 4 bases and J dropped 0; count of bases not matched to a gene: 7. CDR1 is SGHRS and CDR2 is YFSETQ in the germline V gene. The CDR3 spells CASSPGTVFSGANVLTF. CDR3 bases: TGCGCCAGCAGCCCCGGGACAGTCTTCTCTGGGGCCAACGTCCTGACTTTC.

The J gene is TRBJ1-1, the V gene TRBV28, with D tentatively TRBD1 (5 bases). The V gene's germline CDR1 is MDHEN and CDR2 SYDVKM. The CDR3 sequence is 14 residues long. Trimming removed 5 bases at V and 6 bases at J, with 16 bases between. The chain's CDR3 is CASSLRGGAAEAFF. The CDR3 DNA follows: TGTGCCAGCAGTCTAAGGGGAGGGGCAGCTGAAGCTTTCTTT.

The chain recombines TRBV30 with TRBJ2-2, with D hard to call. V lost 5 bases and J lost 6, with 16 bases in between. Germline CDR1 is GTSNPN and CDR2 is SVGIG (reference sequence). This CDR3 contains 14 residues. Written as DNA, the CDR3 is TGTGCCTGGTGCCCAGGCAACCGGCCCGGGGAGCTGTTTTTT. It specifies CAWCPGNRPGELFF.

This chain connects TRBV5-8 to TRBJ1-1; possible D gene TRBD1, 5 bases. Germline CDR1 SGHTS, CDR2 YDEGEE. Between the trimmed V and J ends, which lost 0 bases and 4 bases, there was a span of 10 bases. The CDR3 loop spans 14 amino acids. The CDR3 reads CASSLESGSTEAFF. The CDR3 coding sequence is TGTGCCAGCAGCTTGGAGTCAGGGTCCACTGAAGCTTTCTTT.

The chain has TRBV4-3 and TRBJ1-4, with D possibly matching TRBD1 (6 bases). CDR1 and CDR2 from the germline V gene are LGHNA and YSLEER. This CDR3 region has 16 residues. Trimming pared 0 bases from V and 8 bases from J, leaving 16 bases between. The CDR3 is CASSQELRGGWEKLFF. The CDR3 DNA follows: TGCGCCAGCAGCCAAGAGCTGAGGGGGGGGTGGGAAAAACTGTTTTTT.

CDR3 residues: CASRITNTGELFF. In DNA, the CDR3 is TGCGCCAGCAGAATAACCAACACCGGGGAGCTGTTTTTT. The rearrangement uses TRBV5-1 and TRBJ2-2, with D unclear. Germline V gene lookup returns CDR1 SGHRS and CDR2 YFSETQ. Trimming left V 5 bases short and J 2 bases short, with 7 bases between. The CDR3 totals 13 residues.

The chain employs TRBV12-3 or TRBV12-4 and TRBJ2-3; the D call may be TRBD1 or TRBD2 (5 bases each). The CDR3 is made up of 11 amino acids. Deletions cut 10 bases from V and 10 bases from J, with 15 bases between. CDR3 sequence (DNA): TGTGCCACCCCCCAAAGGGACGCGCAGTATTTT. Amino acid sequence: CATPQRDAQYF.

As for this clone: The sample holds other DNA sequences that translate to the same CDR3. This chain links TRBV5-5 with TRBJ1-4; a weak D match, TRBD1 (5 bases). Germline CDR1 and CDR2: SGHKS and YYEKEE (reference sequence). With 0 bases removed from V and 5 bases from J, the gap between germline ends came to 14 bases. The CDR3 loop spans 16 amino acids. CDR3 residues: CASSLVRGAFNEKLFF. The CDR3, as DNA: TGTGCCAGCAGCTTGGTGCGCGGGGCTTTCAATGAAAAACTGTTTTTT.